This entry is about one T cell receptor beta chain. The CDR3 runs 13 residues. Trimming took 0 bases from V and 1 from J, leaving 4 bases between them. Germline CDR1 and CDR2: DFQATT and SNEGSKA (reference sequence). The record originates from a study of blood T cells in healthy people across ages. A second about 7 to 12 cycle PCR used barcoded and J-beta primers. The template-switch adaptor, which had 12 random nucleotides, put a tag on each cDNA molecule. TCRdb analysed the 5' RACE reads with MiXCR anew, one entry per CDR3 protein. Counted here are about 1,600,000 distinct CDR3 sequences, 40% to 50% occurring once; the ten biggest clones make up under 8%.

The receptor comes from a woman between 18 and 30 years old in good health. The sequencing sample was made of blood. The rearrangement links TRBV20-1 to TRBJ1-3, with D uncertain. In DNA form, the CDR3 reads TGCAGTGCTAGAGATGGGTCTGGAAACACCATATATTTT. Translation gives CSARDGSGNTIYF.